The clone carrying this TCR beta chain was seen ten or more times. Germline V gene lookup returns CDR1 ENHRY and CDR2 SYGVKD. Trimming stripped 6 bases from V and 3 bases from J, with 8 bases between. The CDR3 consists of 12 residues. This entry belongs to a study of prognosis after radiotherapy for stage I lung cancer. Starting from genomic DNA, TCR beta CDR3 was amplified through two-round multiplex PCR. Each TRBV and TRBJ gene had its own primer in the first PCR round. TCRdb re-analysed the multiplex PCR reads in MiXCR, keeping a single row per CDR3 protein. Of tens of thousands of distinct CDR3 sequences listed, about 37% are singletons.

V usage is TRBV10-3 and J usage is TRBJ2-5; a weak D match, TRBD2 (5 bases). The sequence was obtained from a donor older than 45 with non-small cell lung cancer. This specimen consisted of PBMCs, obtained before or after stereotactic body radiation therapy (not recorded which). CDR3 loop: CAISREEETQYF. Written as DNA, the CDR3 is TGTGCCATCAGCCGGGAAGAAGAGACCCAGTACTTC.